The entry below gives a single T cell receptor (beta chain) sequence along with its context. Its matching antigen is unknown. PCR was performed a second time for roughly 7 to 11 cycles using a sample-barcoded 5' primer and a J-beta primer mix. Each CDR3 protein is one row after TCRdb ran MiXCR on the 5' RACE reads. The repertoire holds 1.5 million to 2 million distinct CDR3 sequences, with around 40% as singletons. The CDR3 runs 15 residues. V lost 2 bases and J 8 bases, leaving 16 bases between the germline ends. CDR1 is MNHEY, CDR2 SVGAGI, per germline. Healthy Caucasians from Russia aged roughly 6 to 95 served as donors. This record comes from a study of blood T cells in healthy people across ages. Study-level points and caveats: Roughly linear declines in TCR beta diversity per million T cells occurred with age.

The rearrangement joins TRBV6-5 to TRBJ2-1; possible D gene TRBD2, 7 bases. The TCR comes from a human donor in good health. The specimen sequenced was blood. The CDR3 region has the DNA TGTGCCAGCAGTTACCCCGGGGCGGGGGCCTATGAGCAGTTCTTC. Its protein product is CASSYPGAGAYEQFF.